This T cell receptor (beta chain) was identified during a study of long-term antiretroviral therapy in people with HIV (dated by TCRdb to 2021 to 2024). Background on the whole study: The earliest samples were collected about a decade before the 2015 WHO recommendation for immediate ART, when ART was typically delayed until CD4 counts fell. Test extractions of a monoclonal T-cell line alongside approximately 36 polyclonal samples showed no cross-contamination during QIAcube processing. Whether ART initiation and durable HIV suppression were associated with changes in peripheral blood TRB repertoire composition and diversity was tested in a retrospective serial study. Of the roughly 31 participants with HIV, approximately 11 were female. The cohort contributed about 200 cryopreserved PBMC samples from under 35 adults with confirmed HIV infection, collected serially over a mean of about six years (range 1-12).

Participants were included only if at least one PBMC sample before ART initiation and at least two post-ART samples were available. Treatment was received in the United States of America by all participants with HIV. Before DNA extraction, cryopreserved samples of roughly 0.9-10 million PBMC were thawed and then washed. At the time of the earliest PBMC sample for each participant with HIV, ages ranged from about 23 to 60 years. PBMC samples from each participant spanned 1-4 timepoints before ART initiation and 2-8 timepoints after ART initiation, with a median of 7 samples. Serial HIV viral load, CD4+ T-cell count, ART history and demographic data were obtained for every participant. Genomic DNA was extracted from unsorted PBMC with a Qiagen kit on a QIAcube, with processing performed in batches of 12 samples. The germline V gene gives CDR1 as SNHLY and CDR2 as FYNNEI. The CDR3, cysteine through phenylalanine, is 14 amino acids long. Left in the record is the CDR3 DNA by itself, 42 bases read in frame from the first base. V is trimmed back by 7 bases and J by 2 bases, and the junction contains 5 bases that no gene match accounts for.

The immunoSEQ hsTCRB v3.0 assay was used at survey level resolution for TRB variable region sequencing. A depth of roughly 35,000-50,000 T-cell genomes per sample was targeted for TRB sequencing. TRB libraries were pooled and sequenced on an Illumina MiSeq using a v3 150-cycle kit. The authors processed their data as follows. Repertoire analysis was performed in R inside a reproducible Nextflow workflow that covered QC, data transformation and analysis. LymphoSeq2, an R package for exploring AIRR-Seq data, was used to implement custom analyses. After excluding several samples that yielded fewer than 5000 total TRB sequences, 150 to 200 HIV repertoires remained for analysis. Among the 188 retained HIV repertoires, 59 were collected before ART initiation and 120 to 140 were collected after ART initiation. Each repertoire was downsampled to 5000 TRB nucleotide sequences, and summary statistics were averaged across 100 downsampling iterations. The analysis kept only TRB sequences whose CDR3 regions were at least seven amino acids long. A Shannon entropy-derived clonality score and the Gini coefficient were used to measure diversity. In the repertoire networks, any two of the top 5000 CDR3 amino acid sequences were linked whenever the two sequences differed by an edit distance of one. For TRB CDR3 amino acid sequences, GLIPH2 was used to predict antigen specificity groups and MHC restriction. CDR3 amino acid sequences were matched against VDJdb and McPAS-TCR to flag known CMV, EBV, HIV or tissue antigen associations. Pre-ART, post-ART and control groups were compared with Wilcoxon signed-rank tests and Holm-Bonferroni correction. TCRdb took over this immuneACCESS table, retaining in-frame rearrangements with V and J assigned. Such tables are incomplete; in checked studies, under half of the missing clones stem from an unresolved V gene, and the remainder is unexplained. That table is the source of V, J and clone size, and D and trimming were worked out from the DNA. Within this sample are tens of thousands of clones, with 82% of them counted one time only. The ten largest make up about 5% of the sample.

Regarding this clone: Its antigen remains unidentified. Base quality data are lacking; no much larger clone is found one base away.

The paper as a whole reports these results and caveats: Since PBMC availability was limited, sequencing covered only the TCR beta chain, with no alpha chain pairing. Because pre-ART samples had limited cell numbers, unsorted PBMC were profiled rather than sorted CD4+ and CD8+ T cells. The samples were dated from about 2004 to 2018, and the ART regimens that were used may be less effective than current ART regimens. Expanded TRB clones identified before ART initiation dominated the repertoire across all time points, though the dominance fluctuated and decreased in many PLHIV after ART. ART initiation was associated with a significant increase in TRB diversity, but diversity stayed significantly below transplant donor controls even after long-term ART. CDR3 length ranges in HIV repertoires were narrower than in controls, and network structure suggested an antigen-experienced repertoire with only a slight naive shift after ART. No data were available on ART adherence, viral resistance or therapy changes, limiting inferences about post-ART repertoire changes.

The rearranged chain carries TRBV2 and TRBJ1-2, and 9 junction bases match TRBD1. The material sequenced was unsorted PBMCs, taken 0.3 years after starting antiretroviral therapy. The sequence derives from a man aged 50-60 years with HIV. This receptor carries the CDR3 CASKSGTGNYGYTF. Here is the DNA: TGTGCCAGCAAGTCCGGGACAGGGAACTATGGCTACACCTTC.